The T cell receptor (beta chain) under discussion was sequenced for a study of T cell responses to AZD1222 COVID-19 vaccine. About the research overall: Pooling covered second doses at about 4 or about 12 weeks. Study-level findings and limits: Baseline seropositives among AZD1222 recipients totaled only six or seven. Increases in Spike-specific TCR breadth and depth were seen after two AZD1222 doses. Most donors were white British and more were female, and clonal diversity was possibly underestimated.

In regard to this clone: Its antigen is as yet unknown.

TCRdb's copy holds only in-frame clones and misses some; the assay was immunoSEQ multiplex PCR. The sample lists approximately 140,000 clones, 85% to 95% seen once, with 1.5% to 2% in the top ten. The CDR3 loop spans 17 amino acids. The germline CDR1 and CDR2 sequences are SGHRS and YFSETQ. The trim removed 4 bases at V and 0 bases at J, leaving 5 bases unmatched. This sequence was found in an adult in good health. The sample consisted of peripheral blood, taken on day 0 of AZD1222 vaccination. V usage is TRBV5-1 and J usage is TRBJ2-5, with 14 nucleotides matching TRBD2. This CDR3 reads CASSPGLAGGYQETQYF. The DNA for the CDR3 is TGCGCCAGCAGCCCTGGACTAGCGGGAGGTTACCAAGAGACCCAGTACTTC.